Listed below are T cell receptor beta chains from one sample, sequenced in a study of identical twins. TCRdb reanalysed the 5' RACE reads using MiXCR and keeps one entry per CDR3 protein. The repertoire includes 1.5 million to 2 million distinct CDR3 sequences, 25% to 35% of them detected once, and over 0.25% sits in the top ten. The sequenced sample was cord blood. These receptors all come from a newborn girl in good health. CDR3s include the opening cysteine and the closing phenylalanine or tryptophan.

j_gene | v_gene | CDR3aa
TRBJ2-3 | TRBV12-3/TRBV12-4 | CASSLFWAIGLTDTQYF
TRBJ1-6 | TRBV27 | CASSRGRSSNSPLHF
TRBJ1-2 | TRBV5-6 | CASSHSGKGYGYTF
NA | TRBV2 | CASSRFQGEQYF
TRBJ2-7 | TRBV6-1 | CASSEARGEQYF
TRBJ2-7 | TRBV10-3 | CAISESLTSSYEQYF
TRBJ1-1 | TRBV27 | CASSLYSGNTEAFF
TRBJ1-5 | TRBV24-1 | CATSDWTGALLYSNQPQHF
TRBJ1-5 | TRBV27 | CASTQWGGLRNQPQHF
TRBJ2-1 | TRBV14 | CASSSRGVLYNEQFF
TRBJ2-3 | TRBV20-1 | CSARDWSPGRTDTQYF
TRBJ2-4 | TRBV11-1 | CASSPRDSTPSKNIQYF
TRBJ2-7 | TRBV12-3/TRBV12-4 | CASSLLKFEQYF
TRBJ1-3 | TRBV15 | CATSRDSVRNRASGNTIYF
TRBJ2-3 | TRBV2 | CASSDGLAPDTQYF
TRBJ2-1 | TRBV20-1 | CSHPGLADNEQFF
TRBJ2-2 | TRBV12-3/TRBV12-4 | CASSLVGLPSGRGRELFF
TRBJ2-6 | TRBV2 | CASSEQGTSGANVLTF
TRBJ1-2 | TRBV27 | CASSLMGTGFHGYTF
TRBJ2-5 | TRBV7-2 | CASSIQRTSGRRNEQYF
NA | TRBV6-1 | CASSGGQGLAVSSYNEQYF
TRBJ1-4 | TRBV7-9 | CASSLVGRENEKLFF
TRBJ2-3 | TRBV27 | CASSLSVTVLSAGVETDTQYF
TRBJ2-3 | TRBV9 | CASSGDSGSTQYF
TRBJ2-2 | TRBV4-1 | CASSQGLAVLLNTGELFF
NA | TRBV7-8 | CASSAHRVQYNEQYF
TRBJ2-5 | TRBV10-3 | CAISSGSRVYEQYF
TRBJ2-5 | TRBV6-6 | CASSFLDRALGEQYF
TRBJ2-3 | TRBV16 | CASTEGAGTDTQYF
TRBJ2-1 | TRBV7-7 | CASSPMVLAGADIEQFF
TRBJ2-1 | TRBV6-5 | CASSNSGENEQFF
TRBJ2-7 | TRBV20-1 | CSARRLEEGYEQYF
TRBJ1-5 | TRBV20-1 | CSASFYVRKNQPQHF
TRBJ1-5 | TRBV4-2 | CASSQEGQGGNQPQHF
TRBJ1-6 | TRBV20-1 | CSARVGESPLHF
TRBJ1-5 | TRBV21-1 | CASSKKCSGTVSNQPQHF
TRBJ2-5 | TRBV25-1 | CASKPRLAGETQYF
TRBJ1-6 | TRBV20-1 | CSARFAGVVGSPLHF
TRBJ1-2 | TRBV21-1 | CASSGRTVSNYGYTF